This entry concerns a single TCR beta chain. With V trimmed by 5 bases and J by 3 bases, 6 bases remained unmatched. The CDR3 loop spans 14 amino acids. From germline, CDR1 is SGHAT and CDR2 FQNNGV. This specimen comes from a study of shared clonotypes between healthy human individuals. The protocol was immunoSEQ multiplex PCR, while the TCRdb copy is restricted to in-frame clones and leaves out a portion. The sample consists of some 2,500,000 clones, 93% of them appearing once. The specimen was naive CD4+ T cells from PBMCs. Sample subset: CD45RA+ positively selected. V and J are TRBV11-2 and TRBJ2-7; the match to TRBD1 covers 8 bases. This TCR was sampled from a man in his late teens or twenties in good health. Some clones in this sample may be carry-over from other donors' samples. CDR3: CASSTGQGVYEQYF. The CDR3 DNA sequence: TGTGCCAGCAGCACCGGACAGGGCGTCTACGAGCAGTACTTC.